This is a list of T cell receptor beta chains from one sample in a study of blood T cells in healthy people across ages. TCRdb passed the 5' RACE reads through MiXCR, listing each CDR3 protein once. The sample lists over a million distinct CDR3 sequences, 35% to 45% seen once, with roughly 3.7% in the top ten. The sequencing input was blood. These receptors were collected from a woman aged 18-30 years in good health. Both conserved end residues are part of each CDR3. The D gene is left open where the match is weak. A clone size is listed for some rows: how often the clone was seen (once, few, many), or a class if it is expanded.

J	V	D	length	size	CDR3	DNA
TRBJ2-7	TRBV20-1	-	15	few	CSPWAGGRLVDEQYF	TGCAGTCCTTGGGCTGGGGGACGGCTAGTAGACGAGCAGTACTTC
TRBJ2-3	TRBV4-3	TRBD2	16	-	CASSQAVGGNTDTQYF	TGCGCCAGCAGCCAAGCTGTCGGGGGGAACACAGATACGCAGTATTTT
TRBJ2-7	TRBV21-1	-	13	-	CASNGTSGYEQYF	TGTGCCAGCAACGGGACTAGCGGCTACGAGCAGTACTTC
TRBJ2-3	TRBV11-2	TRBD2	15	-	CASSSLLAGRDTQYF	TGTGCCAGCAGCTCCCTTCTAGCGGGAAGGGATACGCAGTATTTT
TRBJ2-4	TRBV25-1	-	14	-	CASKSPLPKNIQYF	TGTGCCAGCAAGTCCCCTCTGCCAAAAAACATTCAGTACTTC
TRBJ1-2	TRBV27	TRBD1	14	many	CASSWTGGVYGYTF	TGTGCCAGCAGCTGGACAGGGGGCGTTTATGGCTACACCTTC
TRBJ1-1	TRBV4-2	TRBD1	14	-	CASSQVQGDTEAFF	TGTGCCAGCAGCCAGGTACAGGGGGACACTGAAGCTTTCTTT
TRBJ1-6	TRBV6-6	-	15	once	CASSYSIGSDSPLHF	TGTGCCAGCAGTTACTCGATAGGGAGTGATTCACCCCTCCACTTT
TRBJ2-7	TRBV4-2	TRBD2	15	many	CASSRGLAATYEQYF	TGTGCCAGCAGCCGCGGACTAGCGGCTACCTACGAGCAGTACTTC
TRBJ1-4	TRBV27	-	15	-	CASSSAKDIGEKLFF	TGTGCCAGCAGTTCAGCTAAGGACATTGGAGAAAAACTGTTTTTT
TRBJ2-3	TRBV12-3/TRBV12-4	-	16	-	CASSPRGEGQTDAQYF	TGTGCCAGCAGTCCTAGGGGGGAGGGCCAAACAGATGCGCAGTATTTT
TRBJ1-5	TRBV2	-	15	few	CASSEGTVANQPQHF	TGTGCCAGCAGTGAAGGGACAGTTGCCAATCAGCCCCAGCATTTT
TRBJ1-5	TRBV6-5	-	15	-	CASSSLLEGNQPQHF	TGTGCCAGCAGTTCCCTATTGGAGGGGAATCAGCCCCAGCATTTT
TRBJ2-1	TRBV27	TRBD2	13	-	CASSFLRGGEQFF	TGTGCCAGCAGTTTCTTGCGGGGGGGTGAGCAGTTCTTC
TRBJ1-1	TRBV29-1	-	12	-	CSVRYQGSPAFF	TGCAGCGTTAGGTATCAAGGCTCACCAGCTTTCTTT
TRBJ1-2	TRBV29-1	-	13	-	CSVPLTGTYDYTF	TGCAGCGTCCCCCTTACCGGGACTTATGACTACACCTTC
TRBJ2-3	TRBV5-1	-	15	few	CASSPGPTGTDTQYF	TGCGCCAGCAGCCCCGGCCCGACAGGCACAGATACGCAGTATTTT
TRBJ1-1	TRBV5-1	-	14	-	CASSLIPRDTEAFF	TGCGCCAGCAGCTTGATCCCGAGGGACACTGAAGCTTTCTTT
TRBJ1-1	TRBV27	-	13	-	CASGQGLNTEAFF	TGTGCCAGCGGCCAGGGGTTGAACACTGAAGCTTTCTTT
TRBJ1-5	TRBV18	-	16	few	CASSRSAGLSNQPQHF	TGTGCCAGCTCGCGATCAGCGGGCCTGAGCAATCAGCCCCAGCATTTT
TRBJ2-5	TRBV12-3/TRBV12-4	-	13	-	CASSLFRNNEQYF	TGTGCCAGCAGTCTCTTCAGGAACAATGAGCAGTACTTC
TRBJ2-1	TRBV14	-	17	few	CASSQTSPVLSYNEQFF	TGTGCCAGCAGCCAGACTAGTCCGGTACTATCCTACAATGAGCAGTTCTTC
TRBJ2-1	TRBV4-3	-	16	-	CASSQGQGGPYNEQFF	TGCGCCAGCAGCCAAGGGCAGGGGGGGCCGTACAATGAGCAGTTCTTC
TRBJ1-1	TRBV19	TRBD1	14	-	CASSNKAGGPEAFF	TGTGCCAGTAGTAACAAGGCAGGGGGCCCCGAAGCTTTCTTT
TRBJ2-2	TRBV6-2/TRBV6-3	TRBD2	15	-	CASSMPGLATGELFF	TGTGCCAGCAGTATGCCGGGACTAGCCACCGGGGAGCTGTTTTTT
TRBJ2-7	TRBV7-3	-	13	few	CASSVIERGEQYF	TGTGCCAGCAGCGTAATTGAGAGGGGCGAGCAGTACTTC
TRBJ2-4	TRBV7-2	-	12	-	CASSLEGSIQYF	TGTGCCAGCAGCTTAGAGGGTTCCATTCAGTACTTC
TRBJ1-5	TRBV20-1	TRBD1	15	-	CSAKQGIQSNQPQHF	TGCAGTGCTAAACAGGGGATCCAAAGCAATCAGCCCCAGCATTTT
TRBJ2-5	TRBV12-3/TRBV12-4	-	15	-	CASRRRKGRTETQYF	TGTGCCAGCAGACGTCGCAAAGGGAGGACCGAGACCCAGTACTTC
TRBJ2-1	TRBV20-1	-	14	-	CSAIAYSSYNEQFF	TGCAGTGCTATTGCTTATAGCTCCTACAATGAGCAGTTCTTC
TRBJ2-2	TRBV9	-	14	-	CASSGYSNTGELFF	TGTGCCAGCAGCGGGTATTCGAACACCGGGGAGCTGTTTTTT
TRBJ1-5	TRBV24-1	-	15	-	CATSNLGLGDQPQHF	TGTGCCACCAGTAATTTGGGTTTGGGGGATCAGCCCCAGCATTTT
TRBJ2-1	TRBV20-1	TRBD2	16	-	CSAILRAGGPYNEQFF	TGCAGTGCTATCCTACGGGCGGGAGGGCCCTACAATGAGCAGTTCTTC
TRBJ2-7	TRBV10-3	TRBD2	15	-	CAITAPGLLGDEQYF	TGTGCCATCACCGCACCGGGACTACTTGGGGACGAGCAGTACTTC
TRBJ1-2	TRBV6-2/TRBV6-3	-	13	-	CASSLGTMDGYTF	TGTGCCAGCAGTCTGGGGACAATGGATGGCTACACCTTC
TRBJ2-1	TRBV11-3	TRBD2	20	few	CASSFDTSGRSVSSYNEQFF	TGTGCCAGCAGCTTCGACACTAGCGGGAGGTCCGTCAGCTCCTACAATGAGCAGTTCTTC
TRBJ2-1	TRBV7-2	-	15	-	CASTFTQSSYNEQFF	TGTGCCAGCACCTTCACCCAGAGCTCCTACAATGAGCAGTTCTTC
TRBJ2-7	TRBV28	-	16	few	CASSLSGLTFSYEQYF	TGTGCCAGCAGTTTAAGCGGACTCACCTTCTCCTACGAGCAGTACTTC
TRBJ2-7	TRBV27	TRBD2	15	-	CASSEGLAFAYEQYF	TGTGCCAGCAGTGAGGGACTAGCGTTTGCCTACGAGCAGTACTTC
TRBJ2-1	TRBV29-1	TRBD1	14	-	CSVSTGTGIDEQFF	TGCAGCGTCTCCACCGGGACAGGGATCGATGAGCAGTTCTTC
TRBJ2-3	TRBV5-1	-	17	few	CASSLGLTQSSTDTQYF	TGCGCCAGCAGCTTGGGCCTCACTCAGAGTAGCACAGATACGCAGTATTTT
TRBJ2-5	TRBV6-5	TRBD1	15	-	CASRQDRGVYNEQYF	TGTGCCAGCAGGCAAGACAGGGGAGTATACAATGAGCAGTACTTC
TRBJ2-3	TRBV4-1	-	15	-	CASNTNHRSTDTQYF	TGCGCCAGCAACACTAACCACAGAAGCACAGATACGCAGTATTTT